This TCR beta chain was identified during a study of blood T cells in healthy people across ages. Study in general: Every two T cells gave about one barcoded beta molecule via template switching. The study's findings and limits: Naive T cell percentage strongly correlated with TCR beta diversity.

Drawing of peripheral blood yielded roughly 10 milliliters from each donor. With each sample, at least 5.5 micrograms of total RNA were extracted. A second PCR, run for about 7 to 11 cycles, used a sample-barcoded 5' primer plus a J-beta primer mix. TCRdb reprocessed the 5' RACE reads via MiXCR and lists one record per CDR3 protein. The sample carries 1.5 million to 1.9 million distinct CDR3 sequences, roughly two fifths recorded once. This clonotype occurred once. Its antigen is as yet unknown. Unmatched junction bases numbered 12, after V lost 7 bases and J lost 4 bases. Germline CDR1 reads MNHEY; CDR2 reads SVGEGT. This CDR3 spans 15 amino acids.

The sequenced material came from blood. The rearrangement uses TRBV6-2 or TRBV6-3 and TRBJ2-7; 8 positions agree with TRBD2. This receptor was obtained from a woman between 18 and 30 years old in good health. This CDR3 reads CASTYGIGLAYEQYF. CDR3 nucleotide sequence: TGTGCCAGCACCTACGGAATTGGACTAGCTTACGAGCAGTACTTC.